This T cell receptor (beta chain) originates from a study of T cell responses to AZD1222 COVID-19 vaccine. Germline CDR1 reads MNHEY; CDR2 reads SMNVEV (reference sequence). V was shortened by 6 bases and J by 3 bases, with 18 bases between the two germline ends. CDR3 size: 16 residues. Method: immunoSEQ multiplex PCR; TCRdb's copy keeps in-frame clones and lacks some. The sample has about 99,000 clones, more than 75% seen once. The sample in question was peripheral blood, obtained on day 0 of AZD1222 vaccination. The source of this sequence is an adult in good health. The V call is TRBV27, the J call TRBJ1-3; unclear D gene. CDR3 region: CASSYSSPEFGNTIYF. The CDR3 DNA follows: TGTGCCAGCAGCTATTCCTCCCCCGAATTTGGAAACACCATATATTTT.